A single sample is the source of the 27 T cell receptor beta chains below, sequenced in a study of T cells after yellow fever vaccination. TCRdb ran MiXCR on the 5' RACE reads and lists one entry per CDR3 protein. The table includes under 600,000 distinct CDR3 sequences, roughly 14% detected once. Specimen: PBMCs, collected on the day of the yellow fever booster vaccination. All receptors derive from a young man who received the YFV17D yellow fever vaccine.

The chain recombines TRBV10-2 with TRBJ1-6, with no clear D. Germline V lookup: CDR1 WSHSY, CDR2 SAAADI. The CDR3 has 14 amino acids. V gave up 7 bases and J gave up 0 bases, with 7 bases separating them. The CDR3 DNA is TGCGCCAGCACCCCTGGCTCCTATAATTCACCCCTCCACTTT. It specifies CASTPGSYNSPLHF.

This rearrangement joins TRBV3-1 to TRBJ2-1, with D perhaps matching TRBD1 or TRBD2 (5 bases each). There are 15 residues in the CDR3. CDR1 and CDR2 (germline): LGHDT, YNNKEL (reference sequence). The V gene lost 7 bases and the J gene lost 6 bases, with 19 bases spanning the gap. Here the CDR3 reads CASMTSKRDRNEQFF. The CDR3 DNA reads TGTGCCAGCATGACAAGTAAGAGGGACCGCAATGAGCAGTTCTTC.

This clonotype was observed at least ten times. This chain uses TRBV15 with TRBJ2-3; D assignment may be TRBD1 or TRBD2 (5 bases each). Germline V gene sequence: CDR1 LNHNV, CDR2 YYDKDF (reference sequence). The CDR3 has 16 residues. V was clipped by 1 base and J by 4 bases, with 15 bases between them. CDR3 in DNA: TGTGCCACCAGCAGAGCCTATTGGGGGAGCGCAGATACGCAGTATTTT. It is translated as CATSRAYWGSADTQYF.

This clonotype was seen many times. The chain is built from TRBV5-6 and TRBJ1-2; weak D call: TRBD1 (5 bases). V gave up 5 bases and J gave up 4 bases, with 9 bases separating them. Germline V CDR1 and CDR2: SGHDT, YYEEEE. CDR3 length equals 12 residues. The CDR3 DNA sequence: TGTGCCAGCAGGGGGGTCCCCTATGGCTACACCTTC. It encodes CASRGVPYGYTF.

V is TRBV7-9 and J is TRBJ2-1, with D possibly being TRBD1 (5 bases). Germline V CDR1 and CDR2: SEHNR, FQNEAQ (reference sequence). The CDR3 totals 17 residues. Between the trimmed V and J ends, which lost 0 bases and 1 base, there was a span of 13 bases. The CDR3 DNA follows: TGTGCCAGCAGCTTAGCTCCCAGGGAAGAGTCCTACAATGAGCAGTTCTTC. It specifies CASSLAPREESYNEQFF. Full variable domain (remainder filled in from reference TRBV7-9 and TRBJ2-1): DTGVSQNPRHKITKRGQNVTFRCDPISEHNRLYWYRQTLGQGPEFLTYFQNEAQLEKSRLLSDRFSAERPKGSFSTLEIQRTEQGDSAMYLCASSLAPREESYNEQFFGPGTRLTVL.

The chain employs TRBV6-1 and TRBJ2-2; 8 bases align to TRBD1. The junction had 7 bases not matched to a gene; V was cut back by 7 bases and J by 6 bases. Per the germline V gene, CDR1 is MNHNS and CDR2 is SASEGT. The CDR3 consists of 14 residues. CDR3 in DNA: TGTGCCAGCAAAAATCAGGGGGCGTCCGGGGAGCTGTTTTTT. It codes for CASKNQGASGELFF.

A remark on this clonotype: The junction does not match germline at one end; this may be a read error. The V and J genes are TRBV29-1 and TRBJ2-2, with D possibly called TRBD1 or TRBD2 (7 bases each). This CDR3 spans 14 amino acids. The V gene's germline CDR1 is SQVTM and CDR2 ANQGSEA. The CDR3 nucleotides read TGCAGCGTTGATCCGACAGGGAGGGCCGGGGTGCTGTTTTTT. This translates into CSVDPTGRAGVLFF.

This clonotype occurred a few times. This rearrangement joins TRBV24-1 to TRBJ2-7; the match to TRBD1 covers 11 bases. This CDR3 is built from 14 residues. J was trimmed by 3 bases and V by 9 bases; bases with no gene match: 6. CDR1 is KGHDR, CDR2 SFDVKD, per germline. The CDR3 here is CATEPGTGGYEQYF. The CDR3 DNA is TGTGCCACCGAGCCGGGGACAGGGGGCTACGAGCAGTACTTC.

This clonotype was detected a few times. The chain uses TRBV20-1 and TRBJ1-6; 9 nucleotides match TRBD1. The V gene's germline CDR1 is DFQATT and CDR2 SNEGSKA (reference sequence). Trimming at V came to 5 bases and at J to 7 bases, leaving 3 bases not matched to a gene. There are 13 residues in the CDR3. The CDR3 loop reads CSARQGVNSPLHF. The CDR3 DNA follows: TGCAGTGCTCGACAGGGGGTGAATTCACCCCTCCACTTT.

This clonotype was picked up a small number of times. The chain has TRBV20-1 and TRBJ2-7; 8 bases agree with TRBD1. The V gene end was trimmed by 0 bases and the J gene end by 1 base; junction bases not matched to a gene: 8. This CDR3 region has 16 residues. Germline V gene lookup returns CDR1 DFQATT and CDR2 SNEGSKA (reference sequence). The CDR3 sequence is CSARDPKTGVSYEQYF. CDR3 nucleotides: TGCAGTGCTAGAGATCCTAAGACAGGGGTGTCCTACGAGCAGTACTTC.

This clonotype was detected only a few times. The chain joins TRBV12-3 or TRBV12-4 to TRBJ2-7; D gene unclear. CDR3 length: 15 amino acids. V was clipped by 6 bases and J by 4 bases, with 19 bases between them. The DNA of the CDR3 is TGTGCCAGCAGCCCCCGGTCCGTCCCCCCTTACGAGCAGTACTTC. It translates to CASSPRSVPPYEQYF.

V usage is TRBV7-2 and J usage is TRBJ2-7; weak D call: TRBD1 (6 bases). V lost 5 bases and J 11 bases, leaving 13 bases between the germline ends. Per germline, CDR1 SGHTA and CDR2 FQGNSA. The CDR3 covers 11 residues. CDR3 residues: CASSMDSPEYF. CDR3 nucleotide sequence: TGTGCCAGCAGCATGGACAGTCCTGAGTACTTC.

The CDR3 loop reads CASSIDTQYWLITGELFF. The CDR3 DNA reads as TGTGCCAGTAGTATAGATACCCAGTACTGGCTGATCACCGGGGAGCTGTTTTTT. This chain links TRBV19 with TRBJ2-2; D call uncertain. CDR3 length: 18 amino acids. The germline V and J ends were trimmed by 0 bases and 4 bases, with 18 bases remaining between them. Germline V gene data show CDR1 as LNHDA and CDR2 as SQIVND (reference sequence).

V gene TRBV10-3 combines with J gene TRBJ1-1; TRBD1 agrees at 7 bases. The CDR3 is 13 residues long. With 7 bases clipped from V and 6 bases from J, the junction kept 8 bases outside the gene matches. Germline CDR1 is ENHRY and CDR2 is SYGVKD. The CDR3 DNA is TGTGCCATCACTGGGGACAGCGGATCTGAAGCTTTCTTT. Protein sequence: CAITGDSGSEAFF.

This clonotype was seen only a few times. This sequence joins TRBV20-1 and TRBJ2-1, with TRBD2 matching over 12 bases. The CDR3 length is 14 residues. The germline gives CDR1 DFQATT, CDR2 SNEGSKA (reference sequence). The V gene end was trimmed by 8 bases and the J gene end by 1 base; junction bases not matched to a gene: 3. Written as DNA, the CDR3 is TGCAGTCTCACTAGCGGGGGGTCCTACAATGAGCAGTTCTTC. This sequence encodes CSLTSGGSYNEQFF.

In this sample, this clonotype turned up many times. The V call is TRBV7-2, the J call TRBJ2-1; no clear D. The V gene's germline CDR1 is SGHTA and CDR2 FQGNSA. Trimming left V 1 base short and J 5 bases short, with 9 bases between. This CDR3 spans 14 amino acids. The CDR3 DNA is TGTGCCAGCAGCTTAGGCGTCCTCAACAATGAGCAGTTCTTC. Residues: CASSLGVLNNEQFF.

This clonotype was detected only a few times. This CDR3 reads CATSVRAGELFF. The CDR3 DNA is TGTGCCACCAGCGTCCGAGCCGGGGAGCTGTTTTTT. This sequence joins TRBV15 and TRBJ2-2; D is unclear. CDR3 length equals 12 residues. V lost 5 bases and J 6 bases, leaving 7 bases between the germline ends. Looked up from germline, CDR1 is LNHNV and CDR2 is YYDKDF (reference sequence).

This clonotype was picked up one time. The chain links TRBV6-1 to TRBJ2-7; the match to TRBD1 covers 11 bases. The CDR3 runs 14 residues. V lost 10 bases to trimming and J lost 1 base; unmatched junction nucleotides: 6. CDR1 MNHNS and CDR2 SASEGT come from the germline V gene. CDR3 amino acids: CATGGQGVSYEQYF. In DNA form, the CDR3 reads TGTGCCACCGGGGGACAGGGGGTATCCTACGAGCAGTACTTC.

This chain joins TRBV6-1 and TRBJ2-2, with D perhaps matching TRBD2 (5 bases). The CDR3 is 14 amino acids. The germline V gene encodes CDR1 MNHNS and CDR2 SASEGT. V shed 6 bases and J shed 4 bases, with 12 bases lying between them. The DNA for the CDR3 is TGTGCCAGCAGGGGGATTGGAGGCACCGGGGAGCTGTTTTTT. Translating it yields CASRGIGGTGELFF.

This chain links TRBV6-2 or TRBV6-3 with TRBJ2-3; 10 positions match TRBD2. The CDR3 sequence is 18 residues long. Germline CDR1 is MNHEY and CDR2 is SVGEGT. The V and J ends lost 6 bases and 0 bases, in that order; junction bases with no gene match: 12. CDR3 bases: TGTGCCAGCAGAAATCCAAGGCTAGCGGGGGCGAGCACAGATACGCAGTATTTT. It yields the protein CASRNPRLAGASTDTQYF.

This clonotype was seen a few times. The chain joins TRBV3-1 to TRBJ2-7, with D perhaps matching TRBD2 (5 bases). Germline loops: CDR1 LGHDT, CDR2 YNNKEL (reference sequence). The CDR3 totals 15 residues. Trimming removed 4 bases from V and 1 base from J, with 14 bases in between. As DNA, the CDR3 is TGTGCCAGCAGCCGTGGACTGGGCGGATCCTACGAGCAGTACTTC. It yields the protein CASSRGLGGSYEQYF.

This rearrangement joins TRBV7-9 to TRBJ2-7, with 7 nucleotides matching TRBD2. With V trimmed by 1 base and J by 2 bases, 8 bases remained unmatched. The CDR3 runs 16 residues. Per the germline V gene, CDR1 is SEHNR and CDR2 is FQNEAQ (reference sequence). The CDR3 DNA is TGTGCCAGCAGCTTAGGCTACTCCGGGACTACCTACGAGCAGTACTTC. Its protein product is CASSLGYSGTTYEQYF.

This clonotype was seen a few times. In DNA, the CDR3 is TGTGCCAGCAGCTTAGTGGGGGTGGCTAACACCTACGAGCAGTACTTC. It yields the protein CASSLVGVANTYEQYF. The rearrangement uses TRBV7-2 and TRBJ2-7, with D perhaps matching TRBD1 or TRBD2 (5 bases each). Trimming shortened V by 1 base and J by 2 bases, and 15 bases separated the two germline ends. The CDR3 runs to 16 residues. The V gene's germline CDR1 is SGHTA and CDR2 FQGNSA.

This clonotype was found a few times. CDR3: CASSWGQTNTGELFF. CDR3 nucleotide sequence: TGTGCCAGCAGCTGGGGACAGACGAACACCGGGGAGCTGTTTTTT. The chain employs TRBV7-9 and TRBJ2-2; 7 bases are shared with TRBD1. J was trimmed by 0 bases and V by 4 bases; bases with no gene match: 2. This CDR3 comprises 15 residues. CDR1 and CDR2 from the germline V gene are SEHNR and FQNEAQ (reference sequence).

V is TRBV7-8 and J is TRBJ2-7; weak D call: TRBD2 (6 bases). The CDR3 is made up of 14 amino acids. V gave up 5 bases and J gave up 12 bases, with 23 bases separating them. Per the germline V gene, CDR1 is SGHVS and CDR2 is FQNEAQ. The CDR3 reads CASSQGLTPDLGYF. In DNA, the CDR3 is TGTGCCAGCAGCCAGGGACTCACCCCGGATTTAGGGTACTTC.

This clonotype appeared a few times. The chain uses TRBV7-9 and TRBJ1-1, with D uncertain. Germline lookup yields CDR1 SEHNR and CDR2 FQNEAQ (reference sequence). V was shortened by 1 base and J by 10 bases, with 10 bases between the two germline ends. This CDR3 comprises 12 residues. This CDR3 reads CASSLVGRGAFF. The CDR3 nucleotides are TGTGCCAGCAGCTTAGTAGGGCGTGGAGCTTTCTTT. The full variable domain, in which reference TRBV7-9 and TRBJ1-1 provide the parts outside the CDR3, is DTGVSQNPRHKITKRGQNVTFRCDPISEHNRLYWYRQTLGQGPEFLTYFQNEAQLEKSRLLSDRFSAERPKGSFSTLEIQRTEQGDSAMYLCASSLVGRGAFFGQGTRLTVV.

V and J are TRBV6-5 and TRBJ2-7; tentative D call: TRBD2 (6 bases). Germline V gene data show CDR1 as MNHEY and CDR2 as SVGAGI. The CDR3 runs to 11 residues. V was shortened by 7 bases and J by 6 bases, with 10 bases between the two germline ends. CDR3 residues: CASTQRAEQYF. DNA for the CDR3: TGTGCCAGCACACAGCGGGCCGAGCAGTACTTC.